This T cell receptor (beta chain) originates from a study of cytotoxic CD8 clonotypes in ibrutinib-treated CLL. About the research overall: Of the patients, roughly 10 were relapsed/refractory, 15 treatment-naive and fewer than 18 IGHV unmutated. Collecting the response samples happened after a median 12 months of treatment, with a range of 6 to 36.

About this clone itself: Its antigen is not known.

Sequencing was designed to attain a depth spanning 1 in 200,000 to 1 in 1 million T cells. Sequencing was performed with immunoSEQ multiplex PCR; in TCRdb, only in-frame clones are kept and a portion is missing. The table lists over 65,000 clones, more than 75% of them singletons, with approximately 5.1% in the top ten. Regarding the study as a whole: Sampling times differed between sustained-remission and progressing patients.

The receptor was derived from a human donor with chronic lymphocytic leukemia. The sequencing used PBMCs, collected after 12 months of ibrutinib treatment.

CDR3 coding DNA: TGTGCCAGCAGCTTCGCAGGGGGCTCCTACGAGCAGTACTTC. Amino acid sequence: CASSFAGGSYEQYF. This chain links TRBV7-9 with TRBJ2-7; 7 bases are shared with TRBD1. The CDR3 sequence is 14 residues long. V lost 3 bases and J lost 0; bases outside the gene matches: 2. Germline loops: CDR1 SEHNR, CDR2 FQNEAQ (reference sequence).